Following are 17 T cell receptor beta chains from one sample sequenced in a study of shared clonotypes between healthy human individuals. The repertoire was sequenced with immunoSEQ multiplex PCR; TCRdb's copy has only in-frame clones and lacks some. Here the sample spans over 2 million clones, 85% to 95% being singletons. The sequencing input was naive CD4+ T cells from PBMCs. Regarding subset: CD45RA+ positively selected. The receptors shown here come from a man between 18 and 35 years old in good health. Some clones in this sample may be carry-over from other donors' samples.

The CDR3 loop reads CSAAGLWEETQYF. In DNA form, the CDR3 reads TGCAGCGCCGCGGGGCTGTGGGAAGAGACCCAGTACTTC. This rearrangement joins TRBV29-1 to TRBJ2-5; maybe TRBD2 (6 bases). V lost 7 bases to trimming and J lost 3 bases, with 15 bases between them. Germline assignment: CDR1 SQVTM and CDR2 ANQGSEA. The CDR3 loop spans 13 amino acids.

This sequence joins TRBV4-3 and TRBJ2-6, with no clear D. Germline CDR1 is LGHNA and CDR2 is YSLEER. This CDR3 is 18 amino acids long. V dropped 1 base and J dropped 0 bases, with 13 bases sitting between them. DNA of the CDR3: TGCGCCAGCAGCCAAGTTTCCACCAAGAGCTCTGGGGCCAACGTCCTGACTTTC. Translation: CASSQVSTKSSGANVLTF.

V usage is TRBV4-1 and J usage is TRBJ1-2, with D possibly TRBD1 on 6 matching bases. The CDR3 covers 15 residues. V was trimmed by 1 base and J by 4 bases, leaving 13 bases between them. The germline V gene encodes CDR1 MGHRA and CDR2 YSYEKL. Here the CDR3 reads CASSQAGARPYGYTF. The CDR3 DNA is TGCGCCAGCAGCCAAGCGGGGGCAAGGCCCTATGGCTACACCTTC.

The V gene is TRBV5-4, the J gene TRBJ2-7; the match to TRBD1 covers 7 bases. The CDR3 covers 14 residues. Germline V gives CDR1 SGHNT, CDR2 YYREEE (reference sequence). Trimming at V came to 1 base and at J to 3 bases, leaving 4 bases not matched to a gene. The CDR3 here is CASSLNPGGYEQYF. DNA for the CDR3: TGTGCCAGCAGCTTGAACCCAGGGGGCTACGAGCAGTACTTC.

The chain has TRBV13 and TRBJ2-7; 9 bases fit TRBD1. V lost 2 bases, J lost 7 bases, and 9 bases stayed unmatched. CDR3 length: 15 residues. Germline values: CDR1 PRHDT, CDR2 FYEKMQ (reference sequence). CDR3 coding DNA: TGTGCCAGCAGCTTATCCCCGGACAGGGGCGGTGAGCAGTACTTC. Its translation is CASSLSPDRGGEQYF.

The V and J genes are TRBV10-3 and TRBJ2-7; tentatively, D is TRBD1 or TRBD2 (5 bases each). V was cut by 9 bases and J by 2 bases, with 17 bases left in between. From germline, CDR1 is ENHRY and CDR2 SYGVKD. The CDR3 runs 14 residues. CDR3 nucleotide sequence: TGTGCCATAGCATCCGGTGGGACCACCTACGAGCAGTACTTC. This gives the protein CAIASGGTTYEQYF.

Only one count was recorded for this clone. The J gene is TRBJ2-5, the V gene TRBV7-2; D not resolved. CDR3 length: 15 amino acids. Germline CDR1 SGHTA, CDR2 FQGNSA. V was shortened by 1 base and J by 5 bases, with 14 bases between the two germline ends. The CDR3 here is CASSLDRTTSETQYF. The CDR3 DNA sequence: TGTGCCAGCAGCTTAGACAGAACTACCTCGGAGACCCAGTACTTC.

The chain carries TRBV30 and TRBJ2-2; weak D call: TRBD1 (6 bases). The CDR3 is 13 amino acids. Per the germline V gene, CDR1 is GTSNPN and CDR2 is SVGIG (reference sequence). The CDR3 sequence is CAFGRGGFGELFF. Written as DNA, the CDR3 is TGTGCTTTTGGGAGAGGGGGTTTCGGGGAGCTGTTTTTT. The variable domain in full, with the rest retrieved from reference TRBV30 and TRBJ2-2, is SQTIHQWPATLVQPVGSPLSLECTVEGTSNPNLYWYRQAAGRGLQLLFYSVGIGQISSEVPQNLSASRPQDRQFILSSKKLLLSDSGFYLCAFGRGGFGELFFGEGSRLTVL.

The chain links TRBV20-1 to TRBJ2-6; D gene uncertain. This CDR3 spans 11 amino acids. Germline values: CDR1 DFQATT, CDR2 SNEGSKA (reference sequence). The CDR3 protein is CIASGANVLTF. The DNA of the CDR3 is TGCATCGCATCTGGGGCCAACGTCCTGACTTTC.

A single count supports this clone. This rearrangement joins TRBV5-1 to TRBJ2-3, with TRBD1 identical over 9 bases. The CDR3 runs 17 residues. Trimming took 1 base from V and 2 from J; bases not matched to a gene: 8. Germline CDR1 reads SGHRS; CDR2 reads YFSETQ. The CDR3 coding sequence is TGCGCCAGCAGCTTGCGGACAGGGGCCCAGGCCACAGATACGCAGTATTTT. This codes for CASSLRTGAQATDTQYF. Filled out from reference TRBV5-1 and TRBJ2-3, the complete variable domain reads KAGVTQTPRYLIKTRGQQVTLSCSPISGHRSVSWYQQTPGQGLQFLFEYFSETQRNKGNFPGRFSGRQFSNSRSEMNVSTLELGDSALYLCASSLRTGAQATDTQYFGPGTRLTVL.

The chain couples TRBV4-1 to TRBJ1-6; no clear D. Germline values: CDR1 MGHRA, CDR2 YSYEKL. The V gene lost 1 base and the J gene lost 8 bases, with 15 bases spanning the gap. The CDR3 runs 16 residues. Written as DNA, the CDR3 is TGCGCCAGCAGCCAAGGATCAGCGGCCGGGGATTCACCCCTCCACTTT. Residues: CASSQGSAAGDSPLHF.

The J gene is TRBJ1-4, the V gene TRBV18; the D gene is possibly TRBD1 (5 bases). V lost 3 bases, J lost 3 bases, and 8 bases lay in between. Germline CDR1 and CDR2: KGHSH and LQKENI. This CDR3 has 14 residues. The CDR3 nucleotides are TGTGCCAGCTCACCGGCAGGGTCTAATGAAAAACTGTTTTTT. Translation gives CASSPAGSNEKLFF. The variable domain in full, completed from reference TRBV18 and TRBJ1-4, reads NAGVMQNPRHLVRRRGQEARLRCSPMKGHSHVYWYRQLPEEGLKFMVYLQKENIIDESGMPKERFSAEFPKEGPSILRIQQVVRGDSAAYFCASSPAGSNEKLFFGSGTQLSVL.

V and J are TRBV4-1 and TRBJ2-4, with D perhaps TRBD1 or TRBD2 (5 bases each). The germline V gene encodes CDR1 MGHRA and CDR2 YSYEKL. Trimming took off 0 bases at V and 9 bases at J, with 15 bases between the two ends. CDR3 length equals 15 residues. In DNA form, the CDR3 reads TGCGCCAGCAGCCAAGATGGGGGATTAGGATCCATTCAGTACTTC. Residues: CASSQDGGLGSIQYF.

Comment on this clone: The sample has other DNA sequences that encode this CDR3 too. The chain uses TRBV28 and TRBJ2-3; D remains ambiguous. Germline V lookup: CDR1 MDHEN, CDR2 SYDVKM. The CDR3 sequence is 11 residues long. Trimming took off 6 bases at V and 5 bases at J, with 6 bases between the two ends. The CDR3 DNA sequence: TGTGCCAGCAGCCTCCGAGATACGCAGTATTTT. Translation gives CASSLRDTQYF. The full variable domain, its missing parts supplied by reference TRBV28 and TRBJ2-3, is DVKVTQSSRYLVKRTGEKVFLECVQDMDHENMFWYRQDPGLGLRLIYFSYDVKMKEKGDIPEGYSVSREKKERFSLILESASTNQTSMYLCASSLRDTQYFGPGTRLTVL.

As concerns this clone: Other DNA sequences from this sample encode an identical CDR3 as well. The V gene is TRBV19, the J gene TRBJ2-7; a possible D gene is TRBD1 (5 bases). From germline, CDR1 is LNHDA and CDR2 SQIVND (reference sequence). This CDR3 contains 13 residues. Trimming pared 1 base from V and 3 bases from J, leaving 7 bases between. In DNA, the CDR3 is TGTGCCAGTAGTATAGGACAGAACTACGAGCAGTACTTC. It yields the protein CASSIGQNYEQYF.

The chain carries TRBV19 and TRBJ2-2; 8 bases map to TRBD1. The V gene's germline CDR1 is LNHDA and CDR2 SQIVND (reference sequence). CDR3 length: 17 amino acids. V shed 4 bases and J 1 base; nucleotides not matched to a gene: 8. In DNA, the CDR3 is TGTGCCAGTAGTAGACGACGTGACAGGGGGAACACCGGGGAGCTGTTTTTT. As protein: CASSRRRDRGNTGELFF.

The V gene is TRBV6-5, the J gene TRBJ2-3, with a weak D call TRBD2 (5 bases). CDR1 and CDR2 from the germline V gene are MNHEY and SVGAGI. The V end lost 7 bases, the J end lost 2 bases, and 13 bases lay between the germline ends. The CDR3 consists of 14 residues. DNA of the CDR3: TGTGCCAGCACAAAACCCGGGGTCACAGATACGCAGTATTTT. It is translated as CASTKPGVTDTQYF.